This T cell receptor (beta chain) was profiled in a study of blood T cell repertoires in COVID-19. At the level of the study: From the United States, Italy and Spain came samples of acute and convalescent COVID-19. PBMCs, B-cell-depleted T cells, or T cells were the source of the cDNA or gDNA that made up the material.

In the original processing: Amplification of reference gene primers was used by the study to estimate nucleated cell counts. Data came from immunoSEQ multiplex PCR; TCRdb stores just in-frame clones and leaves some out. V and J calls and clone size come straight from that table; D and trimming were deduced from the DNA. The sample carries about half a million clones, approximately 83% recorded once. The source of this sequence is a human donor in a cohort sampled during active COVID-19. Sequencing used peripheral blood.

CDR3 protein: CASGRGLAGETQYF. The CDR3 DNA reads TGTGCTAGTGGTCGGGGACTAGCGGGAGAGACCCAGTACTTC. The chain links TRBV12-5 to TRBJ2-5, with 12 nucleotides matching TRBD2. V gave up 5 bases and J gave up 4 bases; unmatched junction bases: 2. Germline V gene sequence: CDR1 LGHNT, CDR2 FRNRAP. This CDR3 is 14 amino acids long.